The T cell receptor beta chain described here comes from a study of blood T cell repertoires in COVID-19. Original handling: Estimated nucleated cell counts came from reference gene primer amplification. The method was immunoSEQ multiplex PCR; TCRdb's version includes in-frame clones alone and lacks a portion of them. V and J calls and clone size follow that table, whereas D and trimming were derived from the DNA. The table has roughly 230,000 clones, over 80% seen once. The TCR originated in a woman aged 55-70 years with active or convalescent COVID-19. Sequenced: peripheral blood.

The CDR3, as DNA: TGTGCCAGCAGCCAAGGGCGGGACACTGAAGCTTTCTTT. This gives the protein CASSQGRDTEAFF. The chain has TRBV3-1 (or the pseudogene TRBV3-2) and TRBJ1-1; D is ambiguous. Germline-derived CDR1 and CDR2 are LGHDT and YNNKEL (reference sequence). This CDR3 contains 13 residues. Trimming pared 1 base from V and 3 bases from J, leaving 6 bases between.